The present T cell receptor (beta chain) was sequenced within a study of HIV-infected children after antiretroviral therapy interruption. Study as a whole: Recorded EBV and CMV exposure existed for most children. Interruption-arm sampling covered weeks 0, 12, interruption end (24 or 48), and about 3 years post-study.

Notes on the study in general: Some non-naive CD45RA+ T cells might be present among sorted naive cells.

RNA-based 3' RACE libraries used unique molecular identifiers. MiXCR, applied by TCRdb to the 3' RACE reads, yields one record per CDR3 protein. Seen here are some 90,000 distinct CDR3 sequences, around 6.9% observed once, and the top ten hold 1.1%. This clonotype has at least ten counts. Its antigen is not known. As for treatment: PENTA 11 planned treatment interruption arm or continuous ART arm. The ends were cut back, 8 bases at V and 4 bases at J, with 11 bases in the middle. Per the germline V gene, CDR1 is MNHNS and CDR2 is SASEGT. This CDR3 spans 12 amino acids. This clonotype originated in a pool of human donors with HIV. The chain couples TRBV6-1 to TRBJ1-2; D gene uncertain. The source was CD45RA+ CD4+ T cells from PBMCs, pooled from several time points, collected from a donor given antiretroviral therapy, either interrupted or continuous. Subset in this sample: naive CD4+ CD45RA+ CD45RO- T cells. The DNA for the CDR3 is TGTGCCAGCGTGGTCAGTCGCTATGGCTACACCTTC. Translating it yields CASVVSRYGYTF.